Presented here are 17 T cell receptor beta chains from one specimen sequenced in a study of cytomegalovirus exposure and HLA in healthy donors. PCR used 60 Vbeta primers and 13 Jbeta primers. Libraries were prepared by immunoSEQ multiplex PCR; TCRdb keeps only in-frame clonotypes and omits some of them. The table lists about 160,000 clones, around 83% of them singletons. Sequenced: PBMCs. The source of these receptors is a man over 45 in good health and CMV-seropositive.

The chain combines TRBV4-3 with TRBJ2-2; 9 positions agree with TRBD2. The junction had 17 bases not matched to a gene; V was cut back by 2 bases and J by 4 bases. Germline CDR1 is LGHNA and CDR2 is YSLEER. The CDR3 contains 20 residues. The CDR3 DNA is TGCGCCAGCAGCCAACTTCTCGGCGGGGGGGGATGGTTTTCCACCGGGGAGCTGTTTTTT. It encodes CASSQLLGGGGWFSTGELFF.

This sequence joins TRBV7-3 and TRBJ1-1; unclear D gene. The length of the CDR3 is 13 residues. Trimming took 5 bases from V and 1 from J, leaving 8 bases between them. Germline lookup yields CDR1 SGHTA and CDR2 FQGTGA. The DNA for the CDR3 is TGTGCCAGCAGCCGAATCAGGAACACTGAAGCTTTCTTT. Amino acids: CASSRIRNTEAFF. Supplemented by reference TRBV7-3 and TRBJ1-1, the full variable domain reads GAGVSQTPSNKVTEKGKYVELRCDPISGHTALYWYRQSLGQGPEFLIYFQGTGAADDSGLPNDRFFAVRPEGSVSTLKIQRTERGDSAVYLCASSRIRNTEAFFGQGTRLTVV.

This chain joins TRBV25-1 and TRBJ1-6; unclear D gene. With 1 base removed from V and 9 bases from J, the gap between germline ends came to 16 bases. Germline CDR1 MGHDK, CDR2 SYGVNS. The CDR3 sequence is 16 residues long. CDR3 nucleotides: TGTGCCAGCAGTGAATTAGGATCCCCGGAGGCTTCACCCCTCCACTTT. This sequence encodes CASSELGSPEASPLHF. Drawing the rest from reference TRBV25-1 and TRBJ1-6, the complete variable domain is EADIYQTPRYLVIGTGKKITLECSQTMGHDKMYWYQQDPGMELHLIHYSYGVNSTEKGDLSSESTVSRIRTEHFPLTLESARPSHTSQYLCASSELGSPEASPLHFGNGTRLTVT.

V is TRBV27 and J is TRBJ2-3; D uncertain. The CDR3 consists of 12 residues. The germline gives CDR1 MNHEY, CDR2 SMNVEV (reference sequence). V lost 2 bases and J 2 bases, leaving 2 bases between the germline ends. The DNA for the CDR3 is TGTGCCAGCAGTTTACTCACAGATACGCAGTATTTT. Amino acid sequence: CASSLLTDTQYF.

The rearrangement uses TRBV27 and TRBJ2-5; D ambiguous. TRBJ2-7 explains the end of the DNA better; the J call may be wrong. The CDR3 loop spans 14 amino acids. Looked up from germline, CDR1 is MNHEY and CDR2 is SMNVEV (reference sequence). As DNA, the CDR3 is TGTGCCAGCAGTTTCTTTGTTAACTCCTACGAGCAGTACTTC. The encoded protein is CASSFFVNSYEQYF.

Only one count was recorded for this clone. The chain links TRBV28 to TRBJ1-4, with a weak D call TRBD1 (6 bases). The length of the CDR3 is 14 residues. Germline assignment: CDR1 MDHEN and CDR2 SYDVKM. V lost 6 bases to trimming and J lost 7 bases, with 15 bases between them. The CDR3 protein is CASRSGGQFEKLFF. DNA of the CDR3: TGTGCCAGCAGATCTGGTGGACAGTTTGAAAAACTGTTTTTT.

This clone is a singleton in its sample. This sequence joins TRBV5-5 and TRBJ2-3, with a tentative D call TRBD1 (6 bases). The V gene's germline CDR1 is SGHKS and CDR2 YYEKEE (reference sequence). Trimming took off 3 bases at V and 2 bases at J, with 7 bases between the two ends. This CDR3 region has 13 residues. CDR3 nucleotide sequence: TGTGCCAGCAGCTGGGACATCACAGATACGCAGTATTTT. This encodes CASSWDITDTQYF.

In this sample, this clone turned up once. This CDR3 is CASSDQGAGEQYF. The CDR3 DNA reads TGTGCCAGCAGTGATCAGGGGGCGGGTGAGCAGTACTTC. V and J are TRBV2 and TRBJ2-7; TRBD1 matches at 8 bases. CDR1 is SNHLY, CDR2 FYNNEI, per germline. CDR3 length: 13 residues. Trimming removed 3 bases from V and 7 bases from J; junction bases left unmatched: 5.

The chain is built from TRBV15 and TRBJ2-1; 10 nucleotides align to TRBD1. Germline CDR1 is LNHNV and CDR2 is YYDKDF (reference sequence). The CDR3 contains 21 residues. Trimming at V came to 2 bases and at J to 0 bases, leaving 16 bases not matched to a gene. The CDR3 loop reads CATSRQPGQGPGTGSYNEQFF. CDR3 coding DNA: TGTGCCACCAGCAGACAACCGGGACAGGGGCCGGGGACTGGCTCCTACAATGAGCAGTTCTTC.

The chain uses TRBV28 and TRBJ2-7; maybe TRBD2 (5 bases). Trimming pared 6 bases from V and 4 bases from J, leaving 19 bases between. CDR3 length equals 15 residues. The germline CDR1 and CDR2 sequences are MDHEN and SYDVKM. The CDR3 region has the DNA TGTGCCAGCAGCCACCCACCGGAGAGGGTTTACGAGCAGTACTTC. Protein product: CASSHPPERVYEQYF.

This clone was found a few times. V and J are TRBV19 and TRBJ1-2; D is undetermined. Germline CDR1 and CDR2: LNHDA and SQIVND (reference sequence). Between the trimmed V and J ends, which lost 2 bases and 8 bases, there was a span of 12 bases. This CDR3 spans 13 amino acids. The CDR3 DNA follows: TGTGCCAGTAGTATACGACTGATCGAGGGCTACACCTTC. Translation: CASSIRLIEGYTF.

The gene calls are TRBV28 and TRBJ1-3; 7 bases align to TRBD1. Germline V gene lookup returns CDR1 MDHEN and CDR2 SYDVKM. Trimming at V came to 8 bases and at J to 2 bases, leaving 6 bases not matched to a gene. CDR3 size: 14 residues. The CDR3 region is CASYTQGAGNTIYF. The CDR3 DNA is TGTGCCAGCTATACTCAGGGGGCTGGAAACACCATATATTTT. Supplemented by reference TRBV28 and TRBJ1-3, the full variable domain reads DVKVTQSSRYLVKRTGEKVFLECVQDMDHENMFWYRQDPGLGLRLIYFSYDVKMKEKGDIPEGYSVSREKKERFSLILESASTNQTSMYLCASYTQGAGNTIYFGEGSWLTVV.

This chain joins TRBV4-1 and TRBJ2-5, with 12 bases lining up with TRBD2. TRBJ2-7 matches the DNA end more closely, so the J call is doubtful. Germline V gives CDR1 MGHRA, CDR2 YSYEKL. The CDR3 contains 18 residues. CDR3 nucleotides: TGCGCCAGCAGCCATCGTCTAGCGGGGGGGGTTGTTAACTACGAGCAGTACTTC. Residues: CASSHRLAGGVVNYEQYF.

The CDR3 sequence is CASSFSRTGGTEAFF. CDR3 bases: TGTGCCAGCAGTTTCTCTCGTACGGGTGGGACTGAAGCTTTCTTT. The gene calls are TRBV28 and TRBJ1-1, with D unresolved. CDR1 MDHEN and CDR2 SYDVKM come from the germline V gene. The CDR3 is 15 amino acids. The V end was cut by 3 bases, the J end by 5 bases, with 16 bases between.

The count of this clone is one. V and J are TRBV6-6 and TRBJ1-1; D gene unclear. V gave up 4 bases and J gave up 2 bases, with 11 bases separating them. This CDR3 has 14 amino acids. CDR1 is MNHNY, CDR2 SVGAGI, per germline (reference sequence). The CDR3 nucleotides read TGTGCCAGCAGTTGGGAGTCAACCAACACTGAAGCTTTCTTT. This encodes CASSWESTNTEAFF.

The chain has TRBV27 and TRBJ2-7, with TRBD2 identical over 10 bases. Per the germline V gene, CDR1 is MNHEY and CDR2 is SMNVEV (reference sequence). There are 16 residues in the CDR3. V lost 2 bases, J lost 2 bases, and 6 bases stayed unmatched. The CDR3 nucleotides read TGTGCCAGCAGTTTACATAGCGGGAGGAAGGCCTACGAGCAGTACTTC. Protein: CASSLHSGRKAYEQYF.

This rearrangement joins TRBV4-1 to TRBJ2-7, with 8 nucleotides matching TRBD1. J gave up 2 bases and V 4 bases, and 7 bases lay outside the gene matches. The CDR3 has 15 residues. Per the germline V gene, CDR1 is MGHRA and CDR2 is YSYEKL. The chain's CDR3 is CASSLGQGVTYEQYF. The CDR3 DNA reads TGCGCCAGCAGCCTTGGACAGGGAGTCACCTACGAGCAGTACTTC.